Listed below are T cell receptor beta chains from one sample, sequenced in a study of shared clonotypes between healthy human individuals. Profiled with immunoSEQ multiplex PCR; TCRdb holds only in-frame clones, not every one. The table includes roughly 2,000,000 clones, approximately 94% detected once. Sequenced sample: naive CD8+ T cells sorted from blood. The receptors originated from a young man in good health. Each CDR3 is given without its conserved first and last residue.

v_call cdr3_aa
TRBV7-6 ASSFSEDTGELF
TRBV4-1 ASSHRTETYEQY
TRBV13 ASSSRMSAEQF
TRBV27 ASSLSGGVNEKLF
TRBV13 ASSNVTGLQETQY
TRBV6-5 ASSYSISEKSYEQY
TRBV28 ASSSSTSGVGQETQY
TRBV4-2 ASSQLAGTNSYEQY
TRBV28 ASSSRGSTEAF
TRBV27 ASSLPTGVNTGELF
TRBV6-6 ASSYGVLAGLYEQY
TRBV27 ASSLLGHEDGYT
TRBV6-5 ASKFGAEATYEQY
TRBV7-2 ASTLILWEDNTGELF
TRBV9 ASSEQEDTQY
TRBV25-1 ASGEGHYGYT
TRBV6-5 ASSLDRWQGYT
TRBV9 ASSPPGGGINYNEQF
TRBV11-2 ASSFNPGQPNEQY
TRBV6-6 ASSYSWDSTDTQY
TRBV19 ASSIDLYGLAGGTDTQY